This entry lists 23 T cell receptor beta chains sequenced from one sample in a study of T cell repertoires in cytomegalovirus infection. TCRdb processed the reads anew with MiXCR; each CDR3 protein has one entry. The sample has some 280,000 distinct CDR3 sequences; approximately 15% are singletons. The material sequenced was PBMCs. The origin of the receptors is a human donor in good health (CMV status not recorded). Some clones in this sample may be carry-over from other donors' samples.

This clonotype was seen ten or more times. This sequence joins TRBV20-1 and TRBJ1-5, with 7 bases identical to TRBD1. This CDR3 has 15 residues. Germline V gives CDR1 DFQATT, CDR2 SNEGSKA (reference sequence). The trim removed 3 bases at V and 5 bases at J, leaving 10 bases unmatched. The CDR3 spells CSARKQGRGDQPQHF. The DNA of the CDR3 is TGCAGTGCTAGGAAACAGGGGAGGGGGGATCAGCCCCAGCATTTT.

This clonotype turned up a few times. The V gene is TRBV29-1, the J gene TRBJ2-7, with 9 nucleotides matching TRBD2. V lost 4 bases to trimming and J lost 3 bases; unmatched junction nucleotides: 1. This CDR3 has 12 amino acids. Germline V gene sequence: CDR1 SQVTM, CDR2 ANQGSEA. In DNA, the CDR3 is TGCAGCGTTGTTAGCGGGAGCTACGAGCAGTACTTC. Its protein is CSVVSGSYEQYF.

The chain joins TRBV20-1 to TRBJ2-7, with 9 bases lining up with TRBD2. The CDR3 has 15 amino acids. J was trimmed by 3 bases and V by 0 bases; bases with no gene match: 6. Germline V gene sequence: CDR1 DFQATT, CDR2 SNEGSKA (reference sequence). Here the CDR3 DNA reads TGCAGTGCTAGAGATCTAACTAGCGGGTTCTACGAGCAGTACTTC. Translation: CSARDLTSGFYEQYF.

This clonotype was observed many times. The gene calls are TRBV7-2 and TRBJ2-7; 11 bases align to TRBD2. Unmatched junction bases numbered 9, after V lost 5 bases and J lost 6 bases. The CDR3 runs 15 residues. The V gene's germline CDR1 is SGHTA and CDR2 FQGNSA. The CDR3 DNA follows: TGTGCCAGCAGCATCAGTACTAGCGGGAGCGGCGAGCAGTACTTC. Protein: CASSISTSGSGEQYF.

This clonotype was observed a few times. The chain employs TRBV20-1 and TRBJ1-3; the D is unclear. The germline gives CDR1 DFQATT, CDR2 SNEGSKA (reference sequence). This CDR3 comprises 13 residues. V shed 2 bases and J shed 4 bases, with 9 bases lying between them. The CDR3 protein is CSARHEPGNTIYF. CDR3 DNA: TGCAGTGCTAGACACGAGCCCGGAAACACCATATATTTT.

This clonotype was found many times. J is TRBJ2-1 and V is TRBV6-1; D is unclear. V lost 4 bases, J lost 4 bases, and 8 bases lay in between. The CDR3 is 13 residues long. Germline CDR1 reads MNHNS; CDR2 reads SASEGT. This chain's CDR3 is CASSVSEYNEQFF. The DNA of the CDR3 is TGTGCCAGCAGTGTATCTGAATACAATGAGCAGTTCTTC.

This clonotype was recorded at least ten times. This chain connects TRBV4-2 to TRBJ2-7; TRBD1 aligns across 11 bases. J gave up 4 bases and V 4 bases, and 15 bases lay outside the gene matches. This CDR3 spans 18 amino acids. Germline-derived CDR1 and CDR2 are LGHNA and YNFKEQ. CDR3 in amino acids: CASSRKLGVGQGAYEQYF. As DNA, the CDR3 is TGTGCCAGCAGCCGCAAGCTCGGAGTAGGACAGGGGGCTTACGAGCAGTACTTC.

The chain combines TRBV12-3 or TRBV12-4 with TRBJ1-1; tentative D call: TRBD1 (5 bases). The CDR3 has 14 residues. The V end lost 1 base, the J end lost 10 bases, and 16 bases lay between the germline ends. The CDR3 nucleotides read TGTGCCAGCAGTTTAGGGGGGGGTGGCTCGGGAGCTTTCTTT. It encodes CASSLGGGGSGAFF.

This clonotype occurred a few times. This chain links TRBV28 with TRBJ2-1; a weak D match, TRBD2 (6 bases). Germline V lookup: CDR1 MDHEN, CDR2 SYDVKM. This CDR3 is 14 amino acids long. Trimming shortened V by 7 bases and J by 0 bases, and 10 bases separated the two germline ends. The CDR3, as DNA: TGTGCCAGCACAGGAGGGGCCTCCTACAATGAGCAGTTCTTC. Amino acid sequence: CASTGGASYNEQFF. Full variable domain (outside the CDR3, taken from reference TRBV28 and TRBJ2-1): DVKVTQSSRYLVKRTGEKVFLECVQDMDHENMFWYRQDPGLGLRLIYFSYDVKMKEKGDIPEGYSVSREKKERFSLILESASTNQTSMYLCASTGGASYNEQFFGPGTRLTVL.

At least ten counts were recorded for this clonotype. Written as DNA, the CDR3 is TGTGCCAGCAGCTTACGGGGGGCCACTGAAGCTTTCTTT. Protein product: CASSLRGATEAFF. V is TRBV7-6 and J is TRBJ1-1, with D perhaps TRBD1 (6 bases). Germline CDR1 is SGHVS and CDR2 is FNYEAQ. V was shortened by 2 bases and J by 4 bases, with 8 bases between the two germline ends. This CDR3 comprises 13 residues.

Many counts were recorded for this clonotype. This chain connects TRBV20-1 to TRBJ1-4; D perhaps matches TRBD1 (5 bases). Deletions cut 6 bases from V and 4 bases from J, with 9 bases between. The V gene's germline CDR1 is DFQATT and CDR2 SNEGSKA (reference sequence). This CDR3 has 12 residues. CDR3 DNA: TGCAGTGCAGGGACCATTAATGAAAAACTGTTTTTT. Protein product: CSAGTINEKLFF.

This clonotype was recorded at least ten times. This chain joins TRBV12-3 or TRBV12-4 and TRBJ1-6; 7 nucleotides align to TRBD1. The CDR3 loop spans 14 amino acids. Germline trimming cut 5 bases from V and 8 bases from J; bases unmatched to any gene: 6. In DNA form, the CDR3 reads TGTGCCAGCAGTCTAAGCGACAGGGATTCACCCCTCCACTTT. Translating it yields CASSLSDRDSPLHF.

The chain recombines TRBV29-1 with TRBJ1-2; the match to TRBD1 covers 10 bases. Germline CDR1 and CDR2: SQVTM and ANQGSEA. J was trimmed by 6 bases and V by 7 bases; bases with no gene match: 5. The CDR3 runs 12 residues. CDR3 DNA: TGCAGCGCGACAGGGGGCGAAAATGGCTACACCTTC. It specifies CSATGGENGYTF.

A few counts support this clonotype. This chain connects TRBV20-1 to TRBJ2-7; no definite D call. Germline CDR1 is DFQATT and CDR2 is SNEGSKA (reference sequence). Trimming took 3 bases from V and 2 from J, leaving 11 bases between them. The CDR3 consists of 13 residues. The CDR3 bases are TGCAGTGCTAGTTTGGTCAGCACCTACGAGCAGTACTTC. As protein: CSASLVSTYEQYF.

This clonotype was recorded many times. V and J are TRBV19 and TRBJ2-7; TRBD2 aligns across 7 bases. The CDR3 extends over 13 amino acids. In germline, CDR1 is LNHDA, CDR2 SQIVND (reference sequence). The ends lost 7 bases at V and 3 bases at J; junction bases unmatched: 6. The CDR3 bases are TGTGCCAGTAAAAGCCCGGGAGGCTACGAGCAGTACTTC. Protein: CASKSPGGYEQYF.

This clonotype was picked up a small number of times. The CDR3 loop is CASSSNLVYEQYF. The CDR3 bases are TGTGCCAGCAGTTCGAACTTGGTCTACGAGCAGTACTTC. J is TRBJ2-7 and V is TRBV12-3 or TRBV12-4; no reliable D call. The CDR3 loop spans 13 amino acids. Trimming removed 4 bases from V and 3 bases from J, with 10 bases in between.

This clonotype was seen only once. The chain is built from TRBV27 and TRBJ2-6; D tentatively reads TRBD1 or TRBD2 (5 bases each). Germline values: CDR1 MNHEY, CDR2 SMNVEV (reference sequence). V lost 1 base to trimming and J lost 2 bases, with 9 bases between them. This CDR3 has 16 residues. The CDR3 reads CASSLLVGAGANVLTF. The CDR3, as DNA: TGTGCCAGCAGTTTATTGGTGGGGGCTGGGGCCAACGTCCTGACTTTC.

Many counts were recorded for this clonotype. This chain uses TRBV7-9 with TRBJ1-5; perhaps TRBD1 as D (6 bases). Trimming stripped 5 bases from V and 5 bases from J, with 13 bases between. There are 14 residues in the CDR3. Germline CDR1 SEHNR, CDR2 FQNEAQ (reference sequence). The CDR3 protein is CASSGGPGDQPQHF. CDR3 DNA sequence: TGTGCCAGCAGCGGAGGCCCAGGGGATCAGCCCCAGCATTTT.

This clonotype has only a few counts. This chain links TRBV20-1 with TRBJ1-3; no firm D call. The CDR3 has 15 amino acids. The germline CDR1 and CDR2 sequences are DFQATT and SNEGSKA (reference sequence). V shed 3 bases and J shed 4 bases, with 16 bases lying between them. DNA of the CDR3: TGCAGTGCTAGTCAGATAGCGGGGATCGGAAACACCATATATTTT. This codes for CSASQIAGIGNTIYF.

Only a few counts were recorded for this clonotype. A clone one base away is much larger, so this may be a read error. The chain carries TRBV7-9 and TRBJ2-7, with D hard to call. The CDR3 consists of 14 residues. The V gene's germline CDR1 is SEHNR and CDR2 FQNEAQ (reference sequence). Trimming pared 2 bases from V and 2 bases from J, leaving 10 bases between. The CDR3 loop is CASSLRPDPYEQYF. The DNA of the CDR3 is TGTGCCAGCAGCTTACGTCCGGACCCCTACGAGCAGTACTTC. The full variable domain, in which reference TRBV7-9 and TRBJ2-7 provide the parts outside the CDR3, is DTGVSQNPRHKITKRGQNVTFRCDPISEHNRLYWYRQTLGQGPEFLTYFQNEAQLEKSRLLSDRFSAERPKGSFSTLEIQRTEQGDSAMYLCASSLRPDPYEQYFGPGTRLTVT.

This clonotype showed up many times. The V and J genes are TRBV12-3 or TRBV12-4 and TRBJ2-3; D possibly matches TRBD1 or TRBD2 (7 bases each). This CDR3 contains 16 residues. Trimming removed 5 bases at V and 2 bases at J, with 17 bases between. The CDR3 DNA follows: TGTGCCAGCAGTCCCCGGGGGGACAGACCCACAGATACGCAGTATTTT. Amino acids: CASSPRGDRPTDTQYF.

The chain links TRBV27 to TRBJ2-2; D perhaps matches TRBD1 (5 bases). Trimming removed 6 bases at V and 1 base at J, with 12 bases between. Germline CDR1 and CDR2: MNHEY and SMNVEV (reference sequence). The CDR3 is 15 residues long. This CDR3 is CASRLSTENTGELFF. CDR3 in DNA: TGTGCCAGCAGACTTTCGACAGAGAACACCGGGGAGCTGTTTTTT.

This clonotype was found many times. This CDR3 is CASSLVQGELFF. Here the CDR3 DNA reads TGTGCCAGCAGCCTTGTTCAGGGGGAGCTGTTTTTT. The gene calls are TRBV28 and TRBJ2-2, with D unresolved. Per germline, CDR1 MDHEN and CDR2 SYDVKM. There are 12 residues in the CDR3. The V and J ends lost 6 bases and 8 bases respectively, with 10 bases between them.